This T cell receptor beta chain was found in a study of PD-L1 blockade in urothelial cancer. TCRdb's copy holds only in-frame clones and misses some; the assay was immunoSEQ multiplex PCR. Here the sample spans tens of thousands of clones, roughly 89% being singletons. Germline V lookup: CDR1 LGHNA, CDR2 YNFKEQ. V shed 2 bases and J shed 14 bases, with 15 bases lying between them. The CDR3 spans 13 residues. As for time point: pretreatment peripheral blood. Anywhere from 1 to 8 samples came from each patient, spanning pretreatment and on-treatment. A few counts support this clone. The V and J genes are TRBV4-2 and TRBJ1-4, with D possibly being TRBD1 (5 bases). This sample comprised PBMCs, obtained around atezolizumab (anti-PD-L1) treatment. This clonotype was sampled from a man aged 60 to 75 with urothelial cancer. CDR3: CASSQPQAGKLFF. The CDR3 bases are TGTGCCAGCAGCCAACCACAAGCAGGGAAGCTGTTTTTT.